This record concerns one T cell receptor (beta chain) sequence. What this receptor recognizes is not known. Sequencing ends 3 residues short of the CDR3 end; the germline J gene provides the rest. Using the immunoSEQ assay, multiplex PCR amplified TCR beta CDR3 regions from an average of 1200 ng of genomic DNA per sample. Primer bias was corrected in the assay by using a complete synthetic TCR repertoire to establish an amplification baseline. The amplicons were sequenced on the Illumina platform. In the source study's methods: Sequence errors were corrected by clustering with frequency ratios and a modified nearest-neighbor algorithm, and the sequences were then analyzed in the immunoSEQ Analyzer using IMGT gene definitions. At each rarefaction depth, TCR richness and evenness were averaged over 20 rarefaction repeats, and samples with fewer sequences than the depth were excluded. Wilcoxon rank sum tests with FDR correction were used to compare relative abundances of V, D and J genes between the groups. In the blinded duplicates, the intraclass correlation was 95.6% for TCR richness and averaged about 80% across 65 to 85 gene segments. TCRdb carries this immuneACCESS record with in-frame sequences only. Its versions omit some clonotypes, under half of them owing to an unresolved V gene in the studies checked, with the rest unexplained. V and J calls plus clone size are reproduced from that table; the DNA served to infer D and trimming. Per the sample table, the count is 40,000 to 60,000 clones. The biggest ten clones account for about 0.97% of the sample.

This record belongs to a study of T cells in women clearing cervical HPV infection (dated by TCRdb to 2016 to 2019). For the study in its entirety: Cases were about two dozen women with histologically confirmed HPV16-related CIN3 or worse, including a couple of invasive cancers. The controls were 25 to 30 women whose single incident HPV16 infection cleared within 12 months with no development of precancer or cancer. Case blood was taken at the visit when the lesion was first identified, whereas control blood was taken when infection was no longer detected. Among cases, blood sampling came a median of roughly 150 days after lesion detection, with an interquartile range of roughly 80 to 220 days. Because only a few women had HLA typing data, the possibility that HLA type acted as a confounder could not be ruled out. An exploratory proof-of-principle case-control study, nested within the Guanacaste HPV Natural History Study in Costa Rica, was conducted to compare TCR repertoires across cervical HPV16 outcomes. Cases were matched to controls by age within five years and by the year the sample was collected. Cases had a median age of around 32 years compared with under 40 for controls, and baseline characteristics showed no significant differences between the groups. The parent cohort enrolled about 10,000 women aged 18 or older in Guanacaste, Costa Rica, in about 1993 to 1994 and followed the women for 6 to 7 years. Quality controls consisted of five blinded duplicates per group, for a total of roughly 60 samples made up of about 50 participants and roughly ten replicates. Paper-wide results and their limitations: T-cell numbers per sample were unknown, so richness differences could reflect varying T-cell content rather than repertoire biology. Random forest classifiers combining richness and V gene abundances distinguished cases from controls with an estimated AUC of roughly 0.83. The cross-sectional design could not show whether the associations came before the infection or were a result of it, and neither effector/memory subsets nor HPV-specific T cells were isolated. Significantly higher TCR repertoire richness was observed in CIN3+ cases than in controls across sequencing depths, whereas no difference in evenness was found. TRBV6-7 relative abundance was lower in cases than in controls (around 0.11% versus 0.16%; Bonferroni P = 0.0008).

The CDR3 measures 15 amino acids from cysteine to phenylalanine. The DNA shown is the part of the CDR3 that was read: 36 bases, in frame from base 1. V was cut back by 1 base and J by 2 bases, leaving a gap of 10 bases between them. Reading the germline V gene (reference sequence) gives CDR1 LNHDA and CDR2 SQIVND. Every participant had a single incident cervical HPV16 infection, and women with prevalent HPV16 infections were excluded. Cervical HPV DNA was detected with MY09/MY11 PCR, and genotyping was done with dot-blot hybridization. Around 15 mL of heparinized blood were centrifuged, and the buffy coat was split into aliquots, frozen at -30 degrees C, and then kept at -80 degrees C. Genomic DNA was extracted from buffy coat specimens using QIAGEN kits.

Sequenced input: blood buffy coat. The sequence was obtained from a woman between 18 and 69 years old with a cervical HPV16 infection that either progressed to CIN3+ or cleared (not recorded which). This chain is built from TRBV19 and TRBJ2-3; 6 matching bases give a weak D call of TRBD2. Partial CDR3 DNA: TGTGCCAGTAGTATAGCGCCGGGGGACACAGATACG. It translates to CASSIAPGDTDT. The entire CDR3 is CASSIAPGDTDTQYF.